This T cell receptor beta chain stems from a study of blood T cell repertoires in COVID-19. Overall study context: T cells, B-cell-depleted T cells, or PBMCs supplied cDNA or gDNA.

The CDR3 has 13 amino acids. The V and J ends lost 3 bases and 6 bases, in that order; junction bases with no gene match: 4. CDR1 is SGDLS, CDR2 YYNGEE, per germline. Source study methods: For nucleated cells, counts were estimated from reference gene primer amplification. TCRdb's table, derived via immunoSEQ multiplex PCR, lists solely in-frame clones and lacks some. That table gives V, J and clone size, and the DNA gave D and trimming. Of 80,000 to 100,000 clones listed, 70% to 90% are singletons. This clone appeared once. The chain couples TRBV9 to TRBJ2-3; 7 bases map to TRBD1. The sequenced sample consisted of peripheral blood. This TCR was recovered from a man in his 70s with acute or convalescent COVID-19. CDR3 coding DNA: TGTGCCAGCAGCGGGGCCAGGGGGGATACGCAGTATTTT. The encoded protein is CASSGARGDTQYF.